Listed below are T cell receptor beta chains from one sample, sequenced in a study of control samples from healthy donors and cancer patients. TCRdb keeps only in-frame clones here, not all; method: immunoSEQ multiplex PCR. Among around 100,000 clones listed, about 88% were seen once. Sequencing was done on a sample of blood. These receptors originate from a woman between 45 and 60 years old in good health. Each CDR3 is given with its conserved first and last residue. A D gene is named only where the DNA matches it firmly. Size is stated for part of the rows, as once, few or many counts, or as a class when the clone is expanded.

.	TRBJ1-1	TRBV5-1	.	CASSLPGGVMNTEAFF	TGCGCCAGCAGCTTACCCGGGGGGGTCATGAACACTGAAGCTTTCTTT
.	TRBJ1-1	TRBV14	.	CASSQDRSLNTEAFF	TGTGCCAGCAGCCAAGATAGAAGTCTGAACACTGAAGCTTTCTTT
.	TRBJ1-1	TRBV4-2	.	CASSQDSGTEAFF	TGTGCCAGCAGCCAAGATAGCGGCACTGAAGCTTTCTTT
few	TRBJ1-6	TRBV5-4	.	CASSLTLNNSPLHF	TGTGCCAGCAGCTTGACCCTTAATAATTCACCCCTCCACTTT
.	TRBJ2-1	TRBV2	.	CASSEGLPPSYNEQFF	TGTGCCAGCAGTGAAGGCCTACCTCCCTCCTACAATGAGCAGTTCTTC
.	TRBJ1-1	TRBV2	TRBD1	CASHRGLGTEAFF	TGTGCCAGCCACAGGGGGCTAGGCACTGAAGCTTTCTTT
.	TRBJ2-5	TRBV7-2	.	CASSPWGQETQYF	TGTGCCAGCTCCCCATGGGGGCAGGAGACCCAGTACTTC
.	TRBJ2-1	TRBV19	TRBD2	CASIAGEYNEQFF	TGTGCCAGTATTGCGGGGGAGTACAATGAGCAGTTCTTC
.	TRBJ2-5	TRBV2	.	CASSPGAVRETQYF	TGTGCCAGCAGCCCGGGAGCGGTCAGGGAGACCCAGTACTTC
.	TRBJ1-4	TRBV6-5	.	CASSYTTGANEKLFF	TGTGCCAGCAGTTACACGACAGGTGCTAATGAAAAACTGTTTTTT
.	TRBJ1-3	TRBV9	.	CASSAVVGVNSGNTIYF	TGTGCCAGCAGCGCGGTGGTGGGAGTCAACTCTGGAAACACCATATATTTT
.	TRBJ1-2	TRBV24-1	.	CATSDLTYGYTF	TGTGCCACCAGTGACCTTACATATGGCTACACCTTC
.	TRBJ1-2	TRBV6-5	TRBD1	CASSYSSGGYGYTF	TGTGCCAGCAGTTACTCGTCAGGGGGCTATGGCTACACCTTC
.	TRBJ1-6	TRBV7-8	.	CASSLAGRRSNSPLHF	TGTGCCAGCAGCTTAGCGGGGCGGAGGAGTAATTCACCCCTCCACTTT
.	TRBJ1-3	TRBV15	.	CATSPRQRGNTIYF	TGTGCCACCAGCCCCCGACAGAGAGGAAACACCATATATTTT
.	TRBJ2-3	TRBV7-3	TRBD2	CASSSGTSGFFTDTQYF	TGTGCCAGCAGCTCTGGGACTAGCGGATTCTTCACAGATACGCAGTATTTT
.	TRBJ2-3	TRBV10-3	TRBD2	CAISDWTSGADTQYF	TGTGCCATCAGTGATTGGACTAGCGGGGCAGATACGCAGTATTTT
.	TRBJ1-1	TRBV11-3	.	CASSLDHGNTEAFF	TGTGCCAGCAGCTTAGATCACGGAAATACTGAAGCTTTCTTT
.	TRBJ2-5	TRBV13	TRBD1	CASSAHRPGSDREETQYF	TGTGCCAGCAGCGCCCACCGCCCGGGAAGTGACAGGGAAGAGACCCAGTACTTC
.	TRBJ2-5	TRBV24-1	.	CATSEGAQETQYF	TGTGCCACCAGTGAAGGGGCTCAAGAGACCCAGTACTTC
.	TRBJ1-6	TRBV7-2	.	CASSFNRLYSPLHF	TGTGCCAGCAGCTTTAACAGGCTTTATTCACCCCTCCACTTT
.	TRBJ1-2	TRBV27	TRBD1	CASSSAGGIYGYTF	TGTGCCAGCAGTTCAGCAGGGGGAATCTATGGCTACACCTTC
.	TRBJ2-4	TRBV4-2	.	CASSQDPGGAKNIQYF	TGTGCCAGCAGCCAAGATCCTGGGGGGGCCAAAAACATTCAGTACTTC
.	TRBJ2-1	TRBV2	TRBD2	CASSPVGLAGGQNEQFF	TGTGCCAGCAGCCCGGTGGGACTAGCGGGGGGACAAAATGAGCAGTTCTTC
.	TRBJ1-6	TRBV12-3/TRBV12-4	.	CASSLFGNSPLHF	TGTGCCAGCAGTTTATTCGGGAATTCACCCCTCCACTTT
.	TRBJ1-1	TRBV10-3	TRBD1	CAIQGQVNTEAFF	TGTGCCATTCAAGGACAGGTGAACACTGAAGCTTTCTTT
.	TRBJ2-2	TRBV6-4	.	CASSDSPGGLVGELFF	TGTGCCAGCAGTGACTCCCCGGGGGGCCTGGTCGGGGAGCTGTTTTTT
.	TRBJ2-3	TRBV11-3	.	CASSSTRLTTDTQYF	TGTGCCAGCAGCTCCACTAGACTAACCACAGATACGCAGTATTTT
once	TRBJ1-4	TRBV6-5	TRBD1	CASRNSPGGNEKLFF	TGTGCCAGCAGAAACAGCCCAGGGGGCAATGAAAAACTGTTTTTT
.	TRBJ1-1	TRBV11-2	.	CASSFTGGSGTEAFF	TGTGCCAGCAGCTTCACGGGGGGTTCGGGGACTGAAGCTTTCTTT
.	TRBJ2-7	TRBV5-4	.	CASRKGGASTNEQYF	TGTGCCAGCAGGAAGGGGGGGGCCAGTACCAACGAGCAGTACTTC
.	TRBJ2-1	TRBV7-9	.	CASSLDDRNEQFF	TGTGCCAGCAGCTTAGACGACCGGAATGAGCAGTTCTTC
many	TRBJ2-1	TRBV3-1/TRBV3-2	.	CASRLAAGSSYNEQFF	TGTGCCAGCCGGTTAGCGGCAGGCAGCTCCTACAATGAGCAGTTCTTC
.	TRBJ2-3	TRBV18	TRBD2	CASSPLGLAGVSTDTQYF	TGTGCCAGCTCACCTTTGGGACTAGCGGGGGTAAGCACAGATACGCAGTATTTT
.	TRBJ1-4	TRBV25-1	.	CARATTGKLANEKLFF	TGTGCCAGGGCTACTACAGGGAAACTGGCTAATGAAAAACTGTTTTTT
.	TRBJ2-2	TRBV19	TRBD1	CVIEGAETGELFF	TGTGTAATAGAGGGGGCGGAGACCGGGGAGCTGTTTTTT
once	TRBJ2-3	TRBV7-9	.	CASSFGGGGYADTQYF	TGTGCCAGCAGCTTCGGAGGGGGAGGGTACGCAGATACGCAGTATTTT
.	TRBJ2-3	TRBV7-3	TRBD2	CASSSAWRGNTQYF	TGTGCCAGCAGCTCCGCGTGGCGGGGGAATACGCAGTATTTT
.	TRBJ2-7	TRBV27	.	CASSLNPSGAYEQYF	TGTGCCAGCAGTTTAAACCCCTCGGGCGCCTACGAGCAGTACTTC
few	TRBJ2-1	TRBV9	TRBD2	CASSVEAGDAQFF	TGTGCCAGCAGCGTAGAAGCGGGAGACGCGCAGTTCTTC
.	TRBJ1-4	TRBV19	TRBD1	CATSSIQGATNEKLFF	TGTGCCACTTCTTCGATCCAGGGGGCAACTAATGAAAAACTGTTTTTT
.	TRBJ2-5	TRBV19	.	CASSLNGAAETQYF	TGTGCCAGTAGTCTAAACGGGGCGGCGGAGACCCAGTACTTC
few	TRBJ2-2	TRBV29-1	.	CSVTGLTGTGELFF	TGCAGCGTTACGGGGTTAACGGGCACCGGGGAGCTGTTTTTT
.	TRBJ2-1	TRBV2	TRBD2	CASGRTSGGAVNEQFF	TGTGCCAGCGGCAGGACTAGCGGGGGGGCCGTGAATGAGCAGTTCTTC
.	TRBJ2-5	TRBV4-1	TRBD1	CASSQQGQGGLGTQYF	TGCGCCAGCAGCCAACAGGGACAGGGAGGGCTGGGGACCCAGTACTTC
.	TRBJ2-6	TRBV7-3	.	CASKDSGANVLTF	TGTGCCAGCAAGGATTCTGGGGCCAACGTCCTGACTTTC
.	TRBJ1-2	TRBV5-4	.	CASRAPTSANYGYTF	TGTGCCAGCAGAGCGCCGACATCTGCTAACTATGGCTACACCTTC
.	TRBJ2-7	TRBV29-1	.	CSAKRDRRDEQYF	TGCAGCGCCAAGCGCGACCGAAGGGACGAGCAGTACTTC
.	TRBJ2-2	TRBV6-2/TRBV6-3	.	CASSYSRRSSNTGKLFF	TGTGCCAGCAGTTATTCCCGTAGGTCCTCAAACACCGGGAAGCTGTTTTTT
.	TRBJ2-5	TRBV7-6	TRBD1	CASGQGWLETQYF	TGTGCCAGCGGACAGGGTTGGTTGGAGACCCAGTACTTC
.	TRBJ2-3	TRBV4-1	.	CASSQRPPATQYF	TGCGCCAGCAGCCAGCGCCCTCCCGCTACGCAGTATTTT
.	TRBJ2-1	TRBV5-5	.	CASSLARNEQFF	TGTGCCAGCAGCCTTGCCCGCAATGAGCAGTTCTTC